This T cell receptor (beta chain) was captured by sequencing in a study of cytomegalovirus exposure and HLA in healthy donors (dated by TCRdb to about 2017). Describing the broader study: According to an earlier analysis of 587 of the donors, about 179 million T cells yielded roughly 100 million unique TCR beta sequences and approximately 300 Gb of sequence data. An early release that covered some 640 HLA-typed donors contained approximately 290 gigabases of sequencing data and about 93 million unique TCR sequences. Among the approximately 430 genotyped donors, approximately 76% belonged to the genetic ancestry cluster associated with self-reported Caucasian donors. The study aimed to test whether signatures of past pathogen exposure could be identified by cataloging public T cell receptors. The T cell repertoires of around 670 subjects were profiled by immunosequencing and related to cytomegalovirus serostatus. A separate validation cohort of 100 to 150 different subjects was used in addition to the 666-subject first cohort. High-throughput TCR immunosequencing, statistical association of individual TCRs with disease status, and machine learning were combined to predict cytomegalovirus infection status. To study patterns of TCR occurrence, a later analysis re-analyzed previously published TCR beta repertoires from several hundred donors and added high-resolution HLA genotyping. Rather than drawing on any new phenotypic data, the later analysis identified candidate immune exposures from TCR beta sequences and the way those sequences occurred across donors. An earlier analysis of around 640 of the donors used high-throughput TCR beta sequencing to judge whether each TCR beta V gene segment behaved as functional or pseudogenic. Donor age, sex, ethnicity and CMV serostatus were compiled alongside the repertoire data. A later genetic analysis took genome-wide SNP genotypes for about three fifths of the roughly 700 donors and used that subset as a discovery cohort. Every discovery cohort repertoire had been produced on one sequencing platform. HLA typing included class I and class II loci at four-digit resolution. Typing coverage differed by locus: A, B, C, DRB1 and DQB1 were typed in roughly 629-630 donors, DQA1 in 500 to 550, DPA1 in around 580, and DPB1 in 472. A handful of DR-DQ haplotypes were handled as single units for association and clustering because linkage in the cohort was strong. On average, over 200,000 unique TCR beta nucleotide sequences were sequenced per donor among 398 genotyped donors of the cohort, with 15% to 20% of those sequences being non-productive.

Its CDR3 holds 14 amino acids, cysteine through phenylalanine. Of all the DNA, just the CDR3 is kept, 42 bases in frame from base 1. CDR1 and CDR2 (SEHNR, FQNEAQ) derive from the germline V gene (reference sequence). The paper's findings and limits, for the study overall: At a false discovery rate of 0.05, a later analysis linked some 18,000 TCR beta sequences to specific HLA alleles. A later analysis found that most CMV-associated TCR beta chains appeared HLA-restricted, with HLA associations seemingly driven largely by CMV exposure. The study gave a list of 150 to 200 TCR beta chains associated with cytomegalovirus. In vitro tests confirmed that three of the cytomegalovirus-associated TCR beta chains recognize cytomegalovirus antigens. Compared with equally common non-associated chains, HLA-associated TCR beta chains in a later analysis were more clonally expanded and had lower generation probabilities. An earlier analysis of around 540 of the donors showed that most TCR beta V segments appeared in productive rearrangements either about 90% or about 30% of the time, which broadly matched IMGT annotations. Only TCR beta chains were sequenced in this cohort, and the absence of alpha or paired-chain data limited detectable features. Several of the top co-occurrence clusters appeared to be linked to parvovirus B19, influenza, CMV and Epstein-Barr virus, according to a later analysis. Assigning TCR associations to individual alleles was difficult when HLA alleles, especially DR and DQ, strongly co-occurred. In a later genetic analysis, a missense DCLRE1C variant was associated with V-gene and J-gene trimming of TCR beta chains, and the association was replicated in an independent cohort. Because HLA typing was missing for some donors at each locus, association tests included only the typed subset. Cytomegalovirus status was reported to be diagnosed by the classifier with high specificity and sensitivity in both the original and validation cohorts. A further reported finding was that TCR beta sequences accurately predicted the HLA-A and HLA-B alleles for most subjects in the first cohort. In a later analysis, the rate of TCR association differed among HLA loci, with DRB1 alleles having the most associated TCRs and HLA-C alleles having the fewest. Across donors, most TCR sequences were observed very rarely, whereas some public TCRs were present in many individuals. A cluster of highly shared sequence variants was judged likely to represent a technical artifact of the sequencing pipeline. Correlated functional status among segregating V segments might be attributable to linkage disequilibrium, but an unknown experimental factor could not be ruled out. Presence/absence analyses assumed roughly uniform sequencing depth across donors, an assumption that may not hold. For the cohort, immune exposure information was limited to CMV serostatus. A later genetic analysis reported fewer N-insertions in productive TCRs among donors in an Asian-associated ancestry cluster than the roughly 690-donor mean. Some IMGT-functional V segments, including TRBV6-2 and TRBV6-3, could not be told apart with the 87-base-pair reads, so those segments were excluded. The authors suggested that the approach could potentially be extended to other disease states and immunological phenotypes. Seventeen rarely observed V segments, including chromosome 9 orphons, were excluded from the earlier analysis of approximately 500 of the donors because counts were too low.

To note about this clone: It lacks a known antigen. No base quality information exists; no much larger clone differs at one position.

The library was produced with the immunoSEQ multiplex PCR assay. For the multiplex PCR, a mixture combining 60 forward primers for TCR Vbeta segments and 13 reverse primers for TCR Jbeta segments was used. A multiplex PCR assay on genomic DNA amplified the CDR3 region of rearranged TCR beta genes. On the Illumina HiSeq System, the amplified TCR beta libraries were sequenced as 87-base-pair reads. In the source study's methods: A later analysis counted tens of millions of unique TCR beta chains across the 666 repertoires, and around 9.9 million of these chains were shared by at least two donors. Raw reads were error-corrected and collapsed into unique sequences with a nearest-neighbor algorithm that merged closely related sequences to remove PCR and sequencing errors. To assign V, D and J gene segments, CDR3 sequences were aligned to IMGT reference sequences. For a sequence to be retained, at least a six-nucleotide match to both a V gene segment and a J gene segment was required. A rearrangement was called productive if the CDR3 had no stop codons and remained in frame with V and J, and every other rearrangement was called non-productive. CDR3 was defined according to IMGT convention as the region running from the second conserved V-encoded cysteine to the conserved J-encoded phenylalanine. Sequences without an unambiguous match to a single V gene segment were excluded from the earlier analysis of 587 of the donors. An earlier analysis of almost 600 of the donors classified V segments as functional when productive rearrangements were above 56.7% and as segregating when the standard deviation between donors was above 5%. A statistical classification framework was built for diagnosing cytomegalovirus status from the catalog of TCR beta chain sequences. In a later analysis, V and J genes were assigned by comparing TCR nucleotide sequences against IMGT/GENE-DB human TR gene sequences. Using the TCRdist pipeline, a later analysis assigned CDR3 sequences along with most-parsimonious VDJ recombination scenarios. In a later analysis, every TCR beta chain was defined by the combination of its CDR3 amino acid sequence and its V-gene family, and reads without a unique V-gene family were dropped. As a way to deal with suspected cross-contamination and a sequencing artifact, a later analysis dropped 450 to 600 nucleotide sequences that were highly shared and had low generation probability. For each public chain, a later analysis derived a clonal expansion index from normalized ranks of inferred template counts within each repertoire. A later analysis computed generation probabilities with a VDJ recombination model fitted to out-of-frame rearrangements, and checked the results against IGoR. A later analysis scored TCR-TCR, TCR-HLA and TCR-CMV co-occurrence with hypergeometric tests, applying a repertoire-size bias correction to TCR pairs. False discovery rates were estimated in a later analysis by permuting HLA or CMV assignments 20 times. In a later analysis, co-occurring TCRs were grouped with DBSCAN, and TCRdist sequence similarity was added when clustering was performed within HLA-allele-positive subsets. Repertoires with fewer than 30,000 or more than 120,000 public chains were left out of co-occurrence clustering, as were four to six repertoires with anomalous nucleotide sharing. Not all clones reach the TCRdb copy of this immuneACCESS table, which keeps in-frame sequences only. Checked studies attribute under half of the gap to unresolved V genes and leave the rest unexplained. V, J and clone size reflect that table, while D and trimming were determined from the DNA. The table for this sample lists fewer than 200,000 clones; 80% of them were counted only once. The ten largest clones add up to 0.6% to 0.7% of the sample.

The cohort consisted of hundreds of healthy bone marrow donors. All cohort members were sampled while nominally healthy, although unrecorded immune exposures were likely present. The donor tested CMV seronegative and was one of the 352 seronegative cohort members. A peripheral blood sample was collected from each donor, and TCR beta sequencing was performed on peripheral blood mononuclear cells. Genomic DNA was extracted from the blood cell samples with the Qiagen DNeasy Blood Extraction Kit. Sequenced input: PBMCs. The origin of this receptor is a boy younger than 18 in good health and CMV-seronegative. The V gene is TRBV7-9 and the J gene is TRBJ2-5; there is no confident call for the D gene. The J call may be faulty, since TRBJ2-7 better matches the DNA end. The encoded CDR3 is CASSSPWASYEQYF. The nucleotide sequence is TGTGCCAGCAGCTCACCGTGGGCCTCCTACGAGCAGTACTTC.